What follows are 16 T cell receptor beta chains derived from one specimen sequenced in a study of T cell responses to AZD1222 COVID-19 vaccine. The data were produced by immunoSEQ multiplex PCR, yet TCRdb's version contains in-frame clones alone and is incomplete. The sample consists of tens of thousands of clones, 70% to 90% of them appearing once. Sequenced here: peripheral blood, sampled on day 0 of AZD1222 vaccination. These receptors originate from an adult in good health.

This clone appeared a single time. V usage is TRBV18 and J usage is TRBJ1-2; the D gene is possibly TRBD1 (6 bases). The CDR3 is made up of 14 amino acids. The germline V gene has CDR1 KGHSH and CDR2 LQKENI. V was cut by 3 bases and J by 1 base, with 9 bases left in between. The CDR3 nucleotides read TGTGCCAGCTCACCCACGGACAGTAACTATGGCTACACCTTC. Encoded protein: CASSPTDSNYGYTF.

The chain has TRBV6-5 and TRBJ1-1, with no clear D. This CDR3 has 13 amino acids. V was pared by 6 bases and J by 2 bases, with 10 bases between. From germline, CDR1 is MNHEY and CDR2 SVGAGI. As DNA, the CDR3 is TGTGCCAGCAGATGGGTGACTAACACTGAAGCTTTCTTT. Its protein is CASRWVTNTEAFF.

The rearrangement links TRBV27 to TRBJ1-2; possible D gene TRBD1, 5 bases. The CDR3 is made up of 17 amino acids. The ends were cut back, 3 bases at V and 1 base at J, with 18 bases in the middle. Germline V gene data show CDR1 as MNHEY and CDR2 as SMNVEV (reference sequence). CDR3 sequence: CASSFRQGQWGNYGYTF. DNA of the CDR3: TGTGCCAGCAGTTTTCGGCAGGGCCAGTGGGGTAACTATGGCTACACCTTC.

CDR3 region: CASGTGLSHTEAFF. As DNA, the CDR3 is TGTGCCAGCGGGACAGGACTGAGTCACACTGAAGCTTTCTTT. The chain employs TRBV2 and TRBJ1-1; 8 bases are shared with TRBD1. Losses at the gene ends were 8 bases for V and 3 bases for J; bases not matched to a gene: 8. Germline-derived CDR1 and CDR2 are SNHLY and FYNNEI. CDR3 length: 14 amino acids.

The V and J genes are TRBV7-9 and TRBJ2-1; TRBD2 agrees at 11 bases. From germline, CDR1 is SEHNR and CDR2 FQNEAQ (reference sequence). Germline trimming cut 5 bases from V and 2 bases from J; bases unmatched to any gene: 2. This CDR3 is built from 15 residues. CDR3 sequence: CASSRSGRAYNEQFF. CDR3 coding DNA: TGTGCCAGCAGCCGTAGCGGGAGGGCCTACAATGAGCAGTTCTTC.

The chain has TRBV9 and TRBJ2-3; tentative D call: TRBD2 (6 bases). The CDR3 loop spans 13 amino acids. The V and J ends lost 0 bases and 6 bases respectively, with 8 bases between them. The V gene's germline CDR1 is SGDLS and CDR2 YYNGEE. The chain's CDR3 is CASSVGEDDTQYF. In DNA form, the CDR3 reads TGTGCCAGCAGCGTAGGGGAGGACGATACGCAGTATTTT.

This clone was seen a single time. The rearrangement joins TRBV7-9 to TRBJ2-5, with TRBD2 matching over 7 bases. There are 16 residues in the CDR3. The germline gives CDR1 SEHNR, CDR2 FQNEAQ (reference sequence). V was clipped by 4 bases and J by 3 bases; unmatched bases: 11. Here the CDR3 DNA reads TGTGCCAGCAGCTGGGGTGATTCAAGCGGGGAAGAGACCCAGTACTTC. Translated, it gives CASSWGDSSGEETQYF.

The V and J genes are TRBV3-1 (or the pseudogene TRBV3-2) and TRBJ2-3; a weak D match, TRBD1 (6 bases). The CDR3 loop spans 15 amino acids. V lost 4 bases, J lost 5 bases, and 16 bases lay in between. The V gene's germline CDR1 is LGHDT and CDR2 YNNKEL (reference sequence). The CDR3 here is CASSLQTGGKDTQYF. For the CDR3, the DNA is TGTGCCAGCAGCCTCCAGACAGGAGGTAAAGATACGCAGTATTTT.

The chain uses TRBV4-1 and TRBJ1-5; no firm D call. The V and J ends lost 1 base and 5 bases respectively, with 12 bases between them. CDR1 is MGHRA and CDR2 is YSYEKL in the germline V gene. The CDR3 runs 15 residues. The CDR3 protein is CASSQAGRSHQPQHF. CDR3 coding DNA: TGCGCCAGCAGCCAAGCGGGGAGATCCCATCAGCCCCAGCATTTT.

Concerning this clone: This specimen includes other DNA sequences encoding the same CDR3. The chain is built from TRBV29-1 and TRBJ2-2; 14 nucleotides match TRBD2. The germline V gene has CDR1 SQVTM and CDR2 ANQGSEA. J was trimmed by 5 bases and V by 6 bases; bases with no gene match: 2. The CDR3 is 14 residues long. This CDR3 reads CSVGLAGGTGELFF. The DNA of the CDR3 is TGCAGCGTCGGACTAGCGGGGGGTACCGGGGAGCTGTTTTTT.

The V and J genes are TRBV2 and TRBJ2-2; D perhaps matches TRBD2 (6 bases). CDR1 SNHLY and CDR2 FYNNEI come from the germline V gene. The CDR3 is 14 amino acids. Trimming took off 6 bases at V and 7 bases at J, with 15 bases between the two ends. This CDR3 is CASSMQFGGGELFF. CDR3 sequence (DNA): TGTGCCAGCAGCATGCAGTTCGGGGGCGGGGAGCTGTTTTTT.

The J gene is TRBJ1-6, the V gene TRBV10-3; the D gene is possibly TRBD1 (6 bases). The V end lost 2 bases, the J end lost 0 bases, and 11 bases lay between the germline ends. Germline values: CDR1 ENHRY, CDR2 SYGVKD. The CDR3 contains 17 residues. CDR3 region: CAISERTVSSYNSPLHF. The DNA of the CDR3 is TGTGCCATCAGTGAGAGGACAGTTAGCTCCTATAATTCACCCCTCCACTTT.

V is TRBV30 and J is TRBJ2-7; no firm D call. Germline lookup yields CDR1 GTSNPN and CDR2 SVGIG (reference sequence). This CDR3 comprises 11 residues. The germline V and J ends were trimmed by 1 base and 3 bases, with 4 bases remaining between them. In nucleotides, the CDR3 is TGTGCCTGGAGTGAATACTACGAGCAGTACTTC. This codes for CAWSEYYEQYF.

A single count supports this clone. The chain combines TRBV27 with TRBJ1-2; 9 bases are shared with TRBD1. Germline V lookup: CDR1 MNHEY, CDR2 SMNVEV (reference sequence). CDR3 size: 15 residues. V was clipped by 1 base and J by 2 bases; unmatched bases: 2. Written as DNA, the CDR3 is TGTGCCAGCAGTTTATTTGGGACAGGGAACTATGGCTACACCTTC. This sequence encodes CASSLFGTGNYGYTF.

The V gene is TRBV12-3 or TRBV12-4, the J gene TRBJ2-1, with 8 bases identical to TRBD1. Trimming cost V 7 bases and J 8 bases; bases outside gene matches: 7. The CDR3 length is 13 residues. The CDR3 nucleotides are TGTGCCAGCACTTGGACAGGGAACGATGAGCAGTTCTTC. Protein product: CASTWTGNDEQFF.

This chain links TRBV6-4 with TRBJ2-2; 10 nucleotides align to TRBD2. Germline-derived CDR1 and CDR2 are MRHNA and SNTAGT. This CDR3 has 16 residues. With 4 bases clipped from V and 5 bases from J, the junction kept 7 bases outside the gene matches. CDR3 coding DNA: TGTGCCAGCAGTGCCTCTAGCGGGGGCGGAACCGGGGAGCTGTTTTTT. This sequence encodes CASSASSGGGTGELFF.